These 17 T cell receptor beta chains came from one sample sequenced in a study of T cells in localized non-small cell lung cancer. The table came from immunoSEQ multiplex PCR; TCRdb's copy has only in-frame clones and leaves some out. The table shows approximately 150,000 clones, with around 92% occurring only once. This material consisted of peripheral blood, taken before any cancer treatment. The receptors were sampled from a female donor older than 55 with stage I lung adenocarcinoma.

The chain carries TRBV4-1 and TRBJ2-3, with 8 bases lining up with TRBD2. This CDR3 comprises 15 residues. CDR1 is MGHRA, CDR2 YSYEKL, per germline. Trimming cost V 5 bases and J 7 bases; bases outside gene matches: 11. The CDR3 reads CASSTRLANWHTQYF. Here the CDR3 DNA reads TGCGCCAGCAGCACCCGACTAGCGAATTGGCATACGCAGTATTTT.

The V and J genes are TRBV6-5 and TRBJ2-7, with D hard to call. The CDR3 contains 13 residues. V lost 6 bases, J lost 6 bases, and 15 bases lay in between. Germline V gene data show CDR1 as MNHEY and CDR2 as SVGAGI. CDR3 residues: CASSPPSGPEQYF. In nucleotides, the CDR3 is TGTGCCAGCAGCCCCCCTTCCGGGCCCGAGCAGTACTTC.

As DNA, the CDR3 is TGTGCCAGCAGCTTTGGACAGGGGAACACTGAAGCTTTCTTT. This gives the protein CASSFGQGNTEAFF. This chain joins TRBV4-2 and TRBJ1-1, with 8 bases lining up with TRBD1. From germline, CDR1 is LGHNA and CDR2 YNFKEQ. J lost 1 base, V lost 5 bases, and 3 bases had no gene match. The CDR3 runs 14 residues.

The chain is built from TRBV19 and TRBJ2-1, with 7 nucleotides matching TRBD2. V dropped 10 bases and J dropped 7; count of bases not matched to a gene: 13. This CDR3 has 14 amino acids. The V gene's germline CDR1 is LNHDA and CDR2 SQIVND (reference sequence). CDR3 amino acids: CATKRGGMRNEQFF. The CDR3 nucleotides read TGTGCCACAAAGCGGGGCGGGATGAGGAATGAGCAGTTCTTC.

The V and J genes are TRBV7-9 and TRBJ1-3; D not resolved. The CDR3 loop spans 14 amino acids. CDR1 SEHNR and CDR2 FQNEAQ come from the germline V gene (reference sequence). The V and J ends lost 1 base and 5 bases respectively, with 9 bases between them. The CDR3 nucleotides are TGTGCCAGCAGCTTAGTGGACCTGAGAAACACCATATATTTT. Its translation: CASSLVDLRNTIYF.

This rearrangement joins TRBV30 to TRBJ2-5, with TRBD2 as a possible D gene (5 bases). The CDR3 is made up of 13 amino acids. CDR1 is GTSNPN, CDR2 SVGIG, per germline (reference sequence). V shed 2 bases and J shed 0 bases, with 7 bases lying between them. The CDR3 is CAWSNGNQETQYF. CDR3 in DNA: TGTGCCTGGAGTAACGGGAACCAAGAGACCCAGTACTTC.

The V gene is TRBV9, the J gene TRBJ2-1, with D hard to call. Germline CDR1 reads SGDLS; CDR2 reads YYNGEE. Trimming stripped 0 bases from V and 13 bases from J, with 17 bases between. The CDR3 loop spans 14 amino acids. In nucleotides, the CDR3 is TGTGCCAGCAGCGTAGATGAAGGCTCGTACAAACAGTTCTTC. This translates into CASSVDEGSYKQFF.

CDR3 sequence reads: CSATRVGKGGSTDTQYF. In DNA, the CDR3 is TGCAGCGCCACCCGAGTGGGGAAGGGGGGTAGCACAGATACGCAGTATTTT. The rearrangement uses TRBV29-1 and TRBJ2-3; D may be TRBD1 or TRBD2 (6 bases each). From germline, CDR1 is SQVTM and CDR2 ANQGSEA. V was clipped by 7 bases and J by 0 bases, with 23 bases between them. The CDR3 runs to 17 residues.

The V call is TRBV5-6, the J call TRBJ2-1; 8 positions match TRBD2. The germline gives CDR1 SGHDT, CDR2 YYEEEE. V shed 2 bases and J 4 bases; nucleotides not matched to a gene: 2. The CDR3 covers 14 residues. This CDR3 reads CASSFGTSYNEQFF. CDR3 DNA: TGTGCCAGCAGCTTCGGGACTAGTTACAATGAGCAGTTCTTC.

In this sample, this clone is medium-sized. CDR3 in DNA: TGTGCCATCGGTAACGCCTACGAGCAGTACTTC. Translating it yields CAIGNAYEQYF. The rearrangement joins TRBV10-3 to TRBJ2-7, with D unresolved. This CDR3 region has 11 residues. The ends were cut back, 8 bases at V and 2 bases at J, with 7 bases in the middle. Looked up from germline, CDR1 is ENHRY and CDR2 is SYGVKD.

The rearrangement uses TRBV7-2 and TRBJ2-2, with 9 positions matching TRBD2. V trimming: 3 bases; J trimming: 6 bases; junction bases outside the gene matches: 5. From germline, CDR1 is SGHTA and CDR2 FQGNSA. The CDR3 is 15 residues long. The CDR3 loop reads CASSLGGRAAGELFF. The CDR3 DNA sequence: TGTGCCAGCAGCTTGGGCGGGAGGGCGGCCGGGGAGCTGTTTTTT.

The chain combines TRBV9 with TRBJ2-5; 9 bases agree with TRBD2. CDR1 and CDR2 (germline): SGDLS, YYNGEE. The length of the CDR3 is 17 residues. With 4 bases clipped from V and 7 bases from J, the junction kept 17 bases outside the gene matches. The CDR3 region has the DNA TGTGCCAGCAGCCCCACATCTAGCGGGACCGCCTTGGGGACCCAGTACTTC. Translated, it gives CASSPTSSGTALGTQYF.

V is TRBV27 and J is TRBJ2-1; 9 nucleotides align to TRBD2. The V segment lost 7 bases and the J segment 7 bases; nucleotides outside the gene matches: 8. The CDR3 has 14 residues. The germline CDR1 and CDR2 sequences are MNHEY and SMNVEV (reference sequence). Written as DNA, the CDR3 is TGTGCCAGCAATCCCCTAGCGGGGCGAAATGAGCAGTTCTTC. Its protein is CASNPLAGRNEQFF.

The chain joins TRBV9 to TRBJ2-3; D is unclear. From germline, CDR1 is SGDLS and CDR2 YYNGEE. This CDR3 has 15 amino acids. Trimming removed 0 bases from V and 2 bases from J, with 10 bases in between. The CDR3 sequence is CASSVAVRSTDTQYF. CDR3 coding DNA: TGTGCCAGCAGCGTAGCTGTTCGGTCCACAGATACGCAGTATTTT.

The chain recombines TRBV5-1 with TRBJ2-3; 7 nucleotides match TRBD1. CDR1 and CDR2 from the germline V gene are SGHRS and YFSETQ. The ends lost 6 bases at V and 2 bases at J; junction bases unmatched: 21. This CDR3 contains 19 residues. In DNA, the CDR3 is TGCGCCAGCAAATTCCTTGGACAGGAGATACCAACCTCCACAGATACGCAGTATTTT. Its translation: CASKFLGQEIPTSTDTQYF.

The table lists this clone with many counts. J is TRBJ2-7 and V is TRBV10-3, with no clear D. The germline V and J ends were trimmed by 3 bases and 7 bases, with 13 bases remaining between them. From germline, CDR1 is ENHRY and CDR2 SYGVKD. The CDR3 runs to 13 residues. In DNA form, the CDR3 reads TGTGCCATCAGTGACCTACCCTTTTCGGAGCAGTACTTC. Translation: CAISDLPFSEQYF.

In this sample, this clone turned up once. This chain connects TRBV11-1 to TRBJ2-4; 10 bases map to TRBD2. Germline values: CDR1 SGHAT, CDR2 FQDESV (reference sequence). The J segment lost 9 bases and the V segment lost 6 bases, leaving 11 bases of the junction unmatched. CDR3 length: 15 amino acids. CDR3 sequence: CASRPSGRGGFIQYF. CDR3 bases: TGTGCCAGCAGACCTAGCGGGAGAGGAGGTTTCATTCAGTACTTC.